A single sample gave rise to the 30 T cell receptor beta chains below, sequenced in a study of T-cell reconstitution after alpha-beta-depleted transplantation in children. The TCRbeta library incorporated unique molecular identifiers. TCRdb re-called the PCR reads through MiXCR, storing one row per CDR3 protein. The sample records 440,000 or so distinct CDR3 sequences, over 40% being singletons. This material consisted of PBMCs, taken before TCRalphabeta/CD19-depleted stem cell transplant. The receptors stem from a girl aged 2 to 9 with aplastic anemia, due to receive a stem cell transplant.

The rearrangement uses TRBV5-1 and TRBJ1-2; TRBD1 agrees at 9 bases. The CDR3 sequence is 15 residues long. The J segment lost 5 bases and the V segment lost 0 bases, leaving 5 bases of the junction unmatched. Germline CDR1 reads SGHRS; CDR2 reads YFSETQ. CDR3 in DNA: TGCGCCAGCAGCTTGGTTGGGGACAGGGTTTATGGCTACACCTTC. Translation: CASSLVGDRVYGYTF. The full variable domain, in which reference TRBV5-1 and TRBJ1-2 provide the parts outside the CDR3, is KAGVTQTPRYLIKTRGQQVTLSCSPISGHRSVSWYQQTPGQGLQFLFEYFSETQRNKGNFPGRFSGRQFSNSRSEMNVSTLELGDSALYLCASSLVGDRVYGYTFGSGTRLTVV.

The chain joins TRBV27 to TRBJ1-2; TRBD1 aligns across 9 bases. The germline gives CDR1 MNHEY, CDR2 SMNVEV (reference sequence). Germline trimming cut 4 bases from V and 0 bases from J; bases unmatched to any gene: 3. There are 15 residues in the CDR3. The DNA of the CDR3 is TGTGCCAGCAGTTCTGGGACAGGGACTAACTATGGCTACACCTTC. Protein product: CASSSGTGTNYGYTF.

This clonotype has only a few counts. V usage is TRBV19 and J usage is TRBJ1-5; the D is unclear. Trimming took 5 bases from V and 6 from J, leaving 17 bases between them. Germline V gene lookup returns CDR1 LNHDA and CDR2 SQIVND (reference sequence). The CDR3 has 15 amino acids. CDR3 in amino acids: CASSVSLGTFQPQHF. The CDR3 coding sequence is TGTGCCAGTAGTGTGAGTCTTGGAACTTTTCAGCCCCAGCATTTT.

This chain uses TRBV20-1 with TRBJ2-3; weak D call: TRBD2 (6 bases). The germline V gene encodes CDR1 DFQATT and CDR2 SNEGSKA (reference sequence). The CDR3 has 15 amino acids. Deletions cut 6 bases from V and 0 bases from J, with 16 bases between. CDR3 sequence (DNA): TGCAGTGCAAGGATAGCGGCTACTAGCACAGATACGCAGTATTTT. It translates to CSARIAATSTDTQYF.

CDR3 amino acids: CASTSQLAGVYEQYF. In DNA, the CDR3 is TGTGCCAGCACGTCCCAGTTAGCGGGAGTCTACGAGCAGTACTTC. The chain carries TRBV7-9 and TRBJ2-7; 9 nucleotides line up with TRBD2. V was pared by 7 bases and J by 3 bases, with 10 bases of the junction left unmatched. Germline V CDR1 and CDR2: SEHNR, FQNEAQ (reference sequence). This CDR3 is built from 15 residues.

This CDR3 is CASSEGSGYGYTF. The CDR3 region has the DNA TGCGCCAGCAGTGAGGGGAGCGGCTATGGCTACACCTTC. The chain is built from TRBV10-2 and TRBJ1-2; D remains unclear. V was trimmed by 2 bases and J by 4 bases, leaving 8 bases between them. Looked up from germline, CDR1 is WSHSY and CDR2 is SAAADI. This CDR3 is built from 13 residues.

This chain connects TRBV20-1 to TRBJ2-7; 12 nucleotides match TRBD2. Germline CDR1 is DFQATT and CDR2 is SNEGSKA (reference sequence). This CDR3 has 15 amino acids. Germline trimming cut 6 bases from V and 6 bases from J; bases unmatched to any gene: 12. CDR3 sequence reads: CSAAEAGLAGFEQYF. The CDR3 nucleotides are TGCAGTGCCGCCGAAGCGGGACTAGCGGGTTTCGAGCAGTACTTC.

This clonotype was seen more than once but under ten times. The gene calls are TRBV14 and TRBJ2-5; D ambiguous. CDR3 length: 13 residues. V lost 0 bases and J 7 bases, leaving 9 bases between the germline ends. Germline V gives CDR1 SGHDN, CDR2 FVKESK. CDR3 DNA sequence: TGTGCCAGCAGCCAAGACCCCTCAGGGACCCAGTACTTC. Encoded protein: CASSQDPSGTQYF.

The J gene is TRBJ1-2, the V gene TRBV7-2; TRBD1 agrees at 9 bases. The CDR3 extends over 16 amino acids. Germline V gene lookup returns CDR1 SGHTA and CDR2 FQGNSA. The ends lost 0 bases at V and 0 bases at J; junction bases unmatched: 2. CDR3 in amino acids: CASSLAGQGANYGYTF. CDR3 DNA: TGTGCCAGCAGCTTAGCGGGACAGGGCGCTAACTATGGCTACACCTTC.

The sample holds many counts of this clonotype. This sequence joins TRBV20-1 and TRBJ2-1; 10 nucleotides match TRBD2. Germline V gives CDR1 DFQATT, CDR2 SNEGSKA (reference sequence). V was clipped by 0 bases and J by 4 bases; unmatched bases: 3. The CDR3 is 15 amino acids. The CDR3 loop is CSARDPTSGYNEQFF. In nucleotides, the CDR3 is TGCAGTGCTAGAGATCCGACTAGCGGGTACAATGAGCAGTTCTTC.

This clonotype was counted a few times. The V and J genes are TRBV10-3 and TRBJ2-1; the match to TRBD2 covers 8 bases. The germline V gene encodes CDR1 ENHRY and CDR2 SYGVKD. The CDR3 totals 17 residues. J lost 5 bases, V lost 3 bases, and 12 bases had no gene match. CDR3 residues: CAISDSLAGPLNNEQFF. The CDR3 region has the DNA TGTGCCATCAGTGACTCTTTAGCGGGACCGCTAAACAATGAGCAGTTCTTC.

This chain links TRBV7-8 with TRBJ2-1; D perhaps matches TRBD2 (5 bases). Germline loops: CDR1 SGHVS, CDR2 FQNEAQ. CDR3 length: 16 amino acids. V was trimmed by 3 bases and J by 6 bases, leaving 18 bases between them. Here the CDR3 reads CASSFKGGGVGNEQFF. The CDR3, as DNA: TGTGCCAGCAGCTTTAAGGGCGGAGGAGTAGGCAATGAGCAGTTCTTC.

This clonotype was detected only a few times. The chain combines TRBV5-1 with TRBJ1-1; 9 nucleotides match TRBD1. This CDR3 is built from 14 residues. J was trimmed by 4 bases and V by 7 bases; bases with no gene match: 8. Germline CDR1 SGHRS, CDR2 YFSETQ. CDR3 DNA sequence: TGCGCCAGCCGAACAGGGGGCGCGGTCACTGAAGCTTTCTTT. It translates to CASRTGGAVTEAFF. The full variable domain, completed using reference TRBV5-1 and TRBJ1-1, is KAGVTQTPRYLIKTRGQQVTLSCSPISGHRSVSWYQQTPGQGLQFLFEYFSETQRNKGNFPGRFSGRQFSNSRSEMNVSTLELGDSALYLCASRTGGAVTEAFFGQGTRLTVV.

This rearrangement joins TRBV7-9 to TRBJ2-3, with TRBD2 as a possible D gene (5 bases). The CDR3 runs to 13 residues. Per germline, CDR1 SEHNR and CDR2 FQNEAQ (reference sequence). V lost 7 bases, J lost 3 bases, and 11 bases lay in between. The CDR3 DNA reads as TGTGCCAGCATCGTTACTAGTACAGATACGCAGTATTTT. It yields the protein CASIVTSTDTQYF.

This clonotype appeared once. This rearrangement joins TRBV29-1 to TRBJ2-6; TRBD2 matches at 10 bases. CDR1 is SQVTM and CDR2 is ANQGSEA in the germline V gene. CDR3 length: 20 amino acids. The ends lost 1 base at V and 1 base at J; junction bases unmatched: 13. This chain's CDR3 is CSVEAPESSGSHSGANVLTF. CDR3 bases: TGCAGCGTTGAAGCTCCGGAGTCTAGCGGGAGTCATTCTGGGGCCAACGTCCTGACTTTC.

The genes are TRBV7-9 and TRBJ2-4; D call uncertain. Deletions cut 1 base from V and 0 bases from J, with 13 bases between. Germline V gene data show CDR1 as SEHNR and CDR2 as FQNEAQ (reference sequence). The CDR3 spans 17 residues. The CDR3 loop is CASSLVKAEVAKNIQYF. The CDR3 DNA sequence: TGTGCCAGCAGCTTAGTTAAGGCAGAAGTAGCCAAAAACATTCAGTACTTC.

This clonotype showed up just once. The J gene is TRBJ2-1, the V gene TRBV7-3; no definite D call. This CDR3 has 15 amino acids. Germline CDR1 reads SGHTA; CDR2 reads FQGTGA. V lost 0 bases to trimming and J lost 5 bases, with 11 bases between them. The chain's CDR3 is CASSLTTWPNNEQFF. The CDR3 DNA reads as TGTGCCAGCAGCTTAACGACCTGGCCCAACAATGAGCAGTTCTTC.

This clonotype has more than one count but fewer than ten. The CDR3 DNA reads TGTGCCTGGATTTGGGAGGGCCTCTACAATGAGCAGTTCTTC. Translated, it gives CAWIWEGLYNEQFF. V is TRBV30 and J is TRBJ2-1; TRBD2 matches at 7 bases. The CDR3 consists of 14 residues. After removal of 4 bases from V and 3 bases from J, the junction contained 6 bases not matched to a gene. Germline V gene lookup returns CDR1 GTSNPN and CDR2 SVGIG (reference sequence).

This clonotype showed up just a few times. The chain links TRBV28 to TRBJ1-1; D gene unclear. V lost 6 bases, J lost 6 bases, and 23 bases lay in between. Germline V lookup: CDR1 MDHEN, CDR2 SYDVKM. The CDR3 loop spans 16 amino acids. CDR3 protein: CASSSYGVRTNPEAFF. In nucleotides, the CDR3 is TGTGCCAGCAGCTCCTATGGGGTTAGGACCAACCCTGAAGCTTTCTTT.

The chain couples TRBV29-1 to TRBJ2-4, with TRBD1 matching over 8 bases. The germline V gene has CDR1 SQVTM and CDR2 ANQGSEA. This CDR3 comprises 11 residues. V was clipped by 6 bases and J by 6 bases; unmatched bases: 1. The CDR3 DNA follows: TGCAGCGTCGGACAGGGAAACATTCAGTACTTC. Residues: CSVGQGNIQYF.

This clonotype was counted at least ten times. J is TRBJ1-2 and V is TRBV7-9; no clear D gene. Trimming stripped 3 bases from V and 7 bases from J, with 6 bases between. The length of the CDR3 is 11 residues. The germline V gene has CDR1 SEHNR and CDR2 FQNEAQ (reference sequence). In DNA form, the CDR3 reads TGTGCCAGCAGCTTTAGCGTTGGCTACACCTTC. This sequence encodes CASSFSVGYTF.

J is TRBJ2-1 and V is TRBV3-1; tentatively, D is TRBD2 (5 bases). V lost 6 bases and J 3 bases, leaving 15 bases between the germline ends. Germline lookup yields CDR1 LGHDT and CDR2 YNNKEL (reference sequence). This CDR3 region has 15 residues. Written as DNA, the CDR3 is TGTGCCAGCAGTCCGAGCGGAGGTAACTACAATGAGCAGTTCTTC. Encoded protein: CASSPSGGNYNEQFF.

The rearrangement joins TRBV11-2 to TRBJ2-2, with D perhaps matching TRBD1 (6 bases). The CDR3 totals 15 residues. Trimming removed 3 bases at V and 13 bases at J, with 21 bases between. Germline CDR1 and CDR2: SGHAT and FQNNGV. CDR3 region: CASSFSPEVRRGLFF. The CDR3 DNA follows: TGTGCCAGCAGCTTTTCCCCCGAAGTCCGCAGGGGGCTGTTTTTT.

This chain connects TRBV5-1 to TRBJ1-2, with a tentative D call TRBD1 (6 bases). This CDR3 region has 14 residues. The germline V and J ends were trimmed by 1 base and 6 bases, with 13 bases remaining between them. Germline CDR1 is SGHRS and CDR2 is YFSETQ. CDR3 residues: CASSLSTGRDGYTF. The CDR3 DNA follows: TGCGCCAGCAGCTTGTCCACAGGGCGGGATGGCTACACCTTC. Full variable domain (remainder filled in from reference TRBV5-1 and TRBJ1-2): KAGVTQTPRYLIKTRGQQVTLSCSPISGHRSVSWYQQTPGQGLQFLFEYFSETQRNKGNFPGRFSGRQFSNSRSEMNVSTLELGDSALYLCASSLSTGRDGYTFGSGTRLTVV.

This clonotype came up many times. J is TRBJ2-6 and V is TRBV2; no clear D. There are 18 residues in the CDR3. V was clipped by 1 base and J by 0 bases, with 13 bases between them. Germline V lookup: CDR1 SNHLY, CDR2 FYNNEI. The CDR3 sequence: CASSEDGRDPSGANVLTF. The CDR3, as DNA: TGTGCCAGCAGTGAAGATGGTAGAGATCCCTCTGGGGCCAACGTCCTGACTTTC. Together with reference TRBV2 and TRBJ2-6, the CDR3 gives the full variable domain: EPEVTQTPSHQVTQMGQEVILRCVPISNHLYFYWYRQILGQKVEFLVSFYNNEISEKSEIFDDQFSVERPDGSNFTLKIRSTKLEDSAMYFCASSEDGRDPSGANVLTFGAGSRLTVL.

Points on this clonotype: The CDR3 carries no conserved terminal phenylalanine or tryptophan, so it likely arises from a read error. V is TRBV20-1 and J is TRBJ1-5, with 8 bases lining up with TRBD1. Looked up from germline, CDR1 is DFQATT and CDR2 is SNEGSKA (reference sequence). The trim removed 3 bases at V and 3 bases at J, leaving 4 bases unmatched. The CDR3 totals 14 residues. The CDR3 reads CSARTRGPNQPQHY. Written as DNA, the CDR3 is TGCAGTGCTAGGACCAGGGGGCCCAATCAGCCCCAGCATTAT.

This rearrangement joins TRBV5-6 to TRBJ2-1; D is undetermined. CDR1 and CDR2 (germline): SGHDT, YYEEEE. The V end lost 3 bases, the J end lost 8 bases, and 12 bases lay between the germline ends. CDR3 length equals 13 residues. The CDR3 DNA follows: TGTGCCAGCAGCTCCGCCCCACGGCATGAGCAGTTCTTC. This codes for CASSSAPRHEQFF. The full variable domain, completed using reference TRBV5-6 and TRBJ2-1, is DAGVTQSPTHLIKTRGQQVTLRCSPKSGHDTVSWYQQALGQGPQFIFQYYEEEERQRGNFPDRFSGHQFPNYSSELNVNALLLGDSALYLCASSSAPRHEQFFGPGTRLTVL.

This clonotype was detected only a few times. The junction shows a germline mismatch at one end, possibly a read error. The gene calls are TRBV12-3 or TRBV12-4 and TRBJ2-1; tentative D call: TRBD2 (6 bases). This CDR3 is built from 16 residues. The CDR3 region has the DNA TGTGACAGCAGTTTAGGTAGGAGGGCGCCGTCGAATGAGCAGTTCTTC. Protein: CDSSLGRRAPSNEQFF.

This clonotype was picked up one time. The gene calls are TRBV28 and TRBJ2-3; D is uncertain. The CDR3 has 14 amino acids. CDR1 and CDR2 from the germline V gene are MDHEN and SYDVKM. The germline V and J ends were trimmed by 6 bases and 2 bases, with 12 bases remaining between them. The DNA for the CDR3 is TGTGCCAGCAGGTCCATGGGGAACACAGATACGCAGTATTTT. It yields the protein CASRSMGNTDTQYF.

In its sample, this clonotype was seen many times. V and J are TRBV6-1 and TRBJ2-3; D perhaps matches TRBD2 (5 bases). Germline CDR1 MNHNS, CDR2 SASEGT. CDR3 length: 14 amino acids. Between the trimmed V and J ends, which lost 7 bases and 7 bases, there was a span of 18 bases. CDR3 in DNA: TGTGCCAGCACCTTAGGGCGAGGGCGGAATACGCAGTATTTT. It is translated as CASTLGRGRNTQYF.